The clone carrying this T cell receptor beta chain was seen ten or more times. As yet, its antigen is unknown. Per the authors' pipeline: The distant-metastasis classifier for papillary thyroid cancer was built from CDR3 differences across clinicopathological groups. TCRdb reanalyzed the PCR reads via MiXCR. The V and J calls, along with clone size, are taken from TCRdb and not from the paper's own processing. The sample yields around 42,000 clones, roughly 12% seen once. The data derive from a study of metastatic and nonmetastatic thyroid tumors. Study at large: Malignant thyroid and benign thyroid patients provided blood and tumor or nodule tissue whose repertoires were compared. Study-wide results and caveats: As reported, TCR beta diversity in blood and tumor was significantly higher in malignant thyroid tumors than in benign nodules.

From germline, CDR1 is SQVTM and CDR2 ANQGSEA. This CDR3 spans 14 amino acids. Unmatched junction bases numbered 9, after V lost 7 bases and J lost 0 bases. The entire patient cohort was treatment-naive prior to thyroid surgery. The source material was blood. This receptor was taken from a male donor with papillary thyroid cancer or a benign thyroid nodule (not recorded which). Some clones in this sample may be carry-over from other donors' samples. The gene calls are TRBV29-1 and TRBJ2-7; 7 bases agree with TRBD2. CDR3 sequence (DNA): TGCAGCGGGATTTTGGCTAGCGGCTCCTACGAGCAGTACTTC. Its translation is CSGILASGSYEQYF.